This record concerns one T cell receptor beta chain sequence. These data come from a study of T cells in Graves' hyperthyroidism and ophthalmopathy. Study context: Before any treatment, at initial diagnosis, peripheral blood was collected.

The CDR3 has 15 residues. Per germline, CDR1 SGHRS and CDR2 YFSETQ. V was trimmed by 0 bases and J by 7 bases, leaving 17 bases between them. Amplification targeted TCR beta CDR3 regions from RNA transcripts. The study used the HTBI primer set for a first-round RT-PCR of the TCR CDR3. TCRdb independently ran MiXCR on the multiplex PCR reads; one entry per CDR3 protein. The sample includes 200,000 to 250,000 distinct CDR3 sequences, approximately 17% of them seen just once. The sample consisted of blood. The J gene is TRBJ2-7, the V gene TRBV5-1, with D possibly called TRBD1 or TRBD2 (5 bases each). The source is a man in his forties or fifties with Graves' hyperthyroidism. Written as DNA, the CDR3 is TGCGCCAGCAGCTTGGCCGGGGACGTCGTGGGGGAGCAGTACTTC. This encodes CASSLAGDVVGEQYF.